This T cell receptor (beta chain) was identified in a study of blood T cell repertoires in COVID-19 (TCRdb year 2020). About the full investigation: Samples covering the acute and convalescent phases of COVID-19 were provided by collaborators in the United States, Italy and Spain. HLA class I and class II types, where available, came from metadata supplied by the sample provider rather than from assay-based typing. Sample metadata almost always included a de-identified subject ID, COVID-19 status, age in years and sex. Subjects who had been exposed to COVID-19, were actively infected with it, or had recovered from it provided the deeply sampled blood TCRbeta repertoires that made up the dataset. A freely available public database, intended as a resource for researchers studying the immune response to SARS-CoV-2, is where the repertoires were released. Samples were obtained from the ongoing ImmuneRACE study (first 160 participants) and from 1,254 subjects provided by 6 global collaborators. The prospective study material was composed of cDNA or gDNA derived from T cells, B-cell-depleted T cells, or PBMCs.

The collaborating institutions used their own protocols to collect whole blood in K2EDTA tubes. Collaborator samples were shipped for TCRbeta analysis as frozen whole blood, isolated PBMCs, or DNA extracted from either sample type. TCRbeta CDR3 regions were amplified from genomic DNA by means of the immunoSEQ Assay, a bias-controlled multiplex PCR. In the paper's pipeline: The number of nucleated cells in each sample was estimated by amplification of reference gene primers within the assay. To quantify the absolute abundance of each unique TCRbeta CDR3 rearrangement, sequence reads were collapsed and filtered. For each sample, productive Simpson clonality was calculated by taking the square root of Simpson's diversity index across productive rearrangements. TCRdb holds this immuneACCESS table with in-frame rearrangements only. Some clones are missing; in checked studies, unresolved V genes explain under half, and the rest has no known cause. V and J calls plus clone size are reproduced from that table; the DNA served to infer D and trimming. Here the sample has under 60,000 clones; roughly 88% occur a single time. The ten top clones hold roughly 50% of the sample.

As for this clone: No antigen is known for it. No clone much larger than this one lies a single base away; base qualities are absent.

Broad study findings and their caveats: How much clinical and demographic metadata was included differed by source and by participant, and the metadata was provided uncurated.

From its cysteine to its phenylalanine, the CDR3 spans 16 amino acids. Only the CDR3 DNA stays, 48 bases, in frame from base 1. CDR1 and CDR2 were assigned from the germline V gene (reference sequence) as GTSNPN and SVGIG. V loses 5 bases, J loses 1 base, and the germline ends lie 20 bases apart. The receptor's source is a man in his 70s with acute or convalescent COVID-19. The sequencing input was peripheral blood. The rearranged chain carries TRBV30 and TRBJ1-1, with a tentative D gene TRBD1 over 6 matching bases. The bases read TGTGCCTGGTCAGGGACACTCGGAACAGAGAACACTGAAGCTTTCTTT. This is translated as CAWSGTLGTENTEAFF.